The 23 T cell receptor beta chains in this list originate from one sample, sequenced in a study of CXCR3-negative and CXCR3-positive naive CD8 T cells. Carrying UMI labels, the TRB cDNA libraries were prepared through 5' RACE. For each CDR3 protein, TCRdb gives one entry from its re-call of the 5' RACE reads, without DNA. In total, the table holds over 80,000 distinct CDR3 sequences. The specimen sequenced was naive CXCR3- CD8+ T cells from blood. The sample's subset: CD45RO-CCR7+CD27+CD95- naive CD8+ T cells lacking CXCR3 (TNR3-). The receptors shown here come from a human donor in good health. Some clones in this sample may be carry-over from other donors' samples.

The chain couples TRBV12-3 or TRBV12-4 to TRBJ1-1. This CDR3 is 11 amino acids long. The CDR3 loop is CASRLTPEAFF.

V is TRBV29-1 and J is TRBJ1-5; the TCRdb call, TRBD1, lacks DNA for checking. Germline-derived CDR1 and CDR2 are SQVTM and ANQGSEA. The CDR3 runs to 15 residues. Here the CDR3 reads CSVVRADRSNQPQHF.

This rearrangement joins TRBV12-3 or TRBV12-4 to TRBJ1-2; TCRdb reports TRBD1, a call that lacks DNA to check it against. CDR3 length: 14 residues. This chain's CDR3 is CASTPGQGASGYTF.

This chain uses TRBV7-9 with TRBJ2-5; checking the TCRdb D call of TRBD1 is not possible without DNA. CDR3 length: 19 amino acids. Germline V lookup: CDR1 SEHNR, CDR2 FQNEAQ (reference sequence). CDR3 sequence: CASSLGTDREFGEEETQYF.

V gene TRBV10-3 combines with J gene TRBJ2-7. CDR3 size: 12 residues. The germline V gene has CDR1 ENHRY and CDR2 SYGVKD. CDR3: CAPGELPCEQYF.

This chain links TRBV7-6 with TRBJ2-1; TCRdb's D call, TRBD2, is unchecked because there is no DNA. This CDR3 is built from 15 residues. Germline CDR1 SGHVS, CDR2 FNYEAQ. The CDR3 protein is CASSYLAGGGDEQFF.

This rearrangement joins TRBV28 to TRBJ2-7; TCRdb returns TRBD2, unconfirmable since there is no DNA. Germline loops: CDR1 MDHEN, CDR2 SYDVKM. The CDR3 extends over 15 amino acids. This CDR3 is CASSSPWTSGYEQYF. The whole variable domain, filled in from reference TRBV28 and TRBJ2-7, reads DVKVTQSSRYLVKRTGEKVFLECVQDMDHENMFWYRQDPGLGLRLIYFSYDVKMKEKGDIPEGYSVSREKKERFSLILESASTNQTSMYLCASSSPWTSGYEQYFGPGTRLTVT.

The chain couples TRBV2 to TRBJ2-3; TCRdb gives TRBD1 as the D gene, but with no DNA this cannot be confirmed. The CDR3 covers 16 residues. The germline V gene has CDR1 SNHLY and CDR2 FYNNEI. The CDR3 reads CASRDLGQGATDTQYF.

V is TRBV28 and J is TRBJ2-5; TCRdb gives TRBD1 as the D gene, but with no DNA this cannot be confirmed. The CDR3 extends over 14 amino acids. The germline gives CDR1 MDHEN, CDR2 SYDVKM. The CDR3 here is CASSAGTELETQYF.

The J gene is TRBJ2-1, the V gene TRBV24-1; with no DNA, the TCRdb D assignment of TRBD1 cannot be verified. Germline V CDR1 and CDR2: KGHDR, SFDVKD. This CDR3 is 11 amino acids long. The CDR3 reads CATSEGGEQFF.

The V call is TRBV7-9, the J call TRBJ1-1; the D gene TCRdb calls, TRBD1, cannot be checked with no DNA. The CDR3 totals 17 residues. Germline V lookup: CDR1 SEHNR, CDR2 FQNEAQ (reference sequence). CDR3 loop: CASSDSGARGRNTEAFF.

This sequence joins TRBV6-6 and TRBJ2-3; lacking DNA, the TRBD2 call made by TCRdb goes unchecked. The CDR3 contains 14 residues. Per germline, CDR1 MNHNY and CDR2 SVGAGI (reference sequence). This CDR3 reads CASSLAGASDTQYF.

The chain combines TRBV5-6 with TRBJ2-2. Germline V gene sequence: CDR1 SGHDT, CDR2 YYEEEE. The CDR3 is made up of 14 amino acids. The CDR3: CASSFKGNTGELFF.

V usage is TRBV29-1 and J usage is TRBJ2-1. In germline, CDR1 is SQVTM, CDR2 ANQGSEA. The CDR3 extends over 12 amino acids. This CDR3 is CSVHLARNEQFF.

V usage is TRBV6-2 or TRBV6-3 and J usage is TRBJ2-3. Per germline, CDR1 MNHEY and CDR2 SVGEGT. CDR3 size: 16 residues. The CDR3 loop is CASSYSPGDSTDTQYF.

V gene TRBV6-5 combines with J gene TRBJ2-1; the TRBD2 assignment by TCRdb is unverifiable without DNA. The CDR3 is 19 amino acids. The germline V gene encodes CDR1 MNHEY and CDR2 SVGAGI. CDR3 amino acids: CASSYSFRGDVGSYNEQFF.

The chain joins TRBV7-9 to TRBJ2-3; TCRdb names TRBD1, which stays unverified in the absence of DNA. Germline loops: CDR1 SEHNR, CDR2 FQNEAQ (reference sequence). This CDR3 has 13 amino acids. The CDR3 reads CASSGAYEDTQYF.

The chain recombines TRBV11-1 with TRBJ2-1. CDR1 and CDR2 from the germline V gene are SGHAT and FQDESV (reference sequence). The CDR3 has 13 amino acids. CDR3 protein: CASSRSGNNEQFF.

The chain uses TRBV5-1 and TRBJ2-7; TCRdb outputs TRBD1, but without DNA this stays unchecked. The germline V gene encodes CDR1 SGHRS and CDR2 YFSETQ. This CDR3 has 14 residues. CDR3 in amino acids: CASSSWTGTDEQYF.

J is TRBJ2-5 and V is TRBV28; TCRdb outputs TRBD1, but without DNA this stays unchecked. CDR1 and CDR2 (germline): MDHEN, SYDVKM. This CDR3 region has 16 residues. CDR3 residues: CASSPTRDRTQETQYF. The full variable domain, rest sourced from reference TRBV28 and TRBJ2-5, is DVKVTQSSRYLVKRTGEKVFLECVQDMDHENMFWYRQDPGLGLRLIYFSYDVKMKEKGDIPEGYSVSREKKERFSLILESASTNQTSMYLCASSPTRDRTQETQYFGPGTRLLVL.

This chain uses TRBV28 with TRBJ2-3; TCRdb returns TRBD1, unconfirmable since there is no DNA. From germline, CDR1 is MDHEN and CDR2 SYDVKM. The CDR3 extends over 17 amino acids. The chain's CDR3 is CASSHPPSGGSTDTQYF.

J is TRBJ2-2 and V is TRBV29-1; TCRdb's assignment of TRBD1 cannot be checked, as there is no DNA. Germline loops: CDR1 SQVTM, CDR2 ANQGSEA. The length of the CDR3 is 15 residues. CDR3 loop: CSVEKLSGVDGELFF.

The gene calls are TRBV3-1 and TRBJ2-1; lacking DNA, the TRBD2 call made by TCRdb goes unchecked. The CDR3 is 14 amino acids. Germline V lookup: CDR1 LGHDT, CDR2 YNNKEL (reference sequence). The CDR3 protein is CASSPSTSFDEQFF.